This record covers a single TCR beta chain. Per germline, CDR1 SGHTA and CDR2 FQGNSA. The CDR3 extends over 16 amino acids. V shed 1 base and J shed 4 bases, with 14 bases lying between them. Only in-frame clones appear in the TCRdb table, and some are missing; sequencing was by immunoSEQ multiplex PCR. The sample includes 640,000 or so clones, about 90% of them seen just once. This specimen belongs to a study of shared T cell receptors in the human thymus. The data also belong to a second study, concerning human thymus T cells.

This sequence originates from a boy in the first two years of life with a congenital heart defect. The chain combines TRBV7-2 with TRBJ1-5, with D perhaps matching TRBD1 (6 bases). The sequencing input was thymocytes. The CDR3: CASSLGRRTDNQPQHF. DNA of the CDR3: TGTGCCAGCAGCTTAGGTAGGAGGACAGATAATCAGCCCCAGCATTTT.